The TCR beta chain described here comes from a study of regulatory T cells in long-lasting Graves disease. This clonotype appeared a few times. The CDR3 has 15 residues. CDR1 and CDR2 (germline): ENHRY, SYGVKD. V gave up 8 bases and J gave up 0 bases, with 14 bases separating them. Time point: persistent/refractory GD, antithyroid drugs over 5 years with positive TRAb. There was RNA extracted from PBMCs, and the TCR library was made from it. Combining iRepertoire HTBI primers with Arm-PCR of CDR3 regions, the authors built TCR beta libraries. One entry per CDR3 protein, called by TCRdb with MiXCR from the multiplex PCR reads. The data show about 460,000 distinct CDR3 sequences, about 20% seen once.

The material was peripheral blood mononuclear cells (PBMCs), obtained when the disease was refractory, from a patient treated with antithyroid drugs. J is TRBJ1-3 and V is TRBV10-3, with no clear D. The receptor was isolated from a female donor with Graves disease. The CDR3 is CAIPGQAGSGNTIYF. The CDR3 nucleotides read TGTGCCATCCCCGGCCAGGCAGGCTCTGGAAACACCATATATTTT.